Each of the 31 T cell receptor beta chains below was sequenced from the same sample in a study of blood T cell repertoires in COVID-19. The method was immunoSEQ multiplex PCR; TCRdb's version includes in-frame clones alone and lacks a portion of them. Here the sample spans roughly 200,000 clones, about 80% being singletons. The specimen was peripheral blood. Receptor source: a man in his forties or fifties with active or convalescent COVID-19.

The J gene is TRBJ1-5, the V gene TRBV27; TRBD1 is a possible D gene (5 bases). The CDR3 sequence is 14 residues long. V shed 2 bases and J shed 2 bases, with 7 bases lying between them. The germline CDR1 and CDR2 sequences are MNHEY and SMNVEV (reference sequence). CDR3 in DNA: TGTGCCAGCAGTTTAGGCAGGGGCAATCAGCCCCAGCATTTT. Protein product: CASSLGRGNQPQHF.

This clone was observed a few times. The chain employs TRBV5-6 and TRBJ1-5; TRBD1 is a possible D gene (6 bases). The CDR3 totals 15 residues. V gave up 2 bases and J gave up 7 bases, with 16 bases separating them. Germline assignment: CDR1 SGHDT and CDR2 YYEEEE. The CDR3, as DNA: TGTGCCAGCAGCTTCCGGATGGGGGCTGAGCAGCCCCAGCATTTT. It is translated as CASSFRMGAEQPQHF.

This CDR3 is CASSKRGGDYNEQFF. In nucleotides, the CDR3 is TGTGCCAGCAGCAAACGGGGGGGCGACTACAATGAGCAGTTCTTC. The chain links TRBV7-2 to TRBJ2-1, with TRBD2 matching 8 bases. From germline, CDR1 is SGHTA and CDR2 FQGNSA. This CDR3 region has 15 residues. J gave up 3 bases and V 5 bases, and 6 bases lay outside the gene matches.

The rearrangement links TRBV10-3 to TRBJ2-7; D gene uncertain. V dropped 0 bases and J dropped 4 bases, with 16 bases sitting between them. Germline V gene lookup returns CDR1 ENHRY and CDR2 SYGVKD. This CDR3 is 16 amino acids long. CDR3: CAISESRGLSSYEQYF. CDR3 DNA sequence: TGTGCCATCAGTGAGTCGAGAGGCCTTTCCTCTTACGAGCAGTACTTC.

The chain couples TRBV7-2 to TRBJ1-2; a weak D match, TRBD1 (5 bases). V was clipped by 1 base and J by 4 bases, with 13 bases between them. Germline CDR1 and CDR2: SGHTA and FQGNSA. CDR3 length: 15 residues. The CDR3 sequence: CASSLVQGQGYGYTF. The CDR3 coding sequence is TGTGCCAGCAGCTTAGTGCAGGGCCAAGGCTATGGCTACACCTTC. Combining the CDR3 with reference TRBV7-2 and TRBJ1-2 gives the whole variable domain GAGVSQSPSNKVTEKGKDVELRCDPISGHTALYWYRQSLGQGLEFLIYFQGNSAPDKSGLPSDRFSAERTGGSVSTLTIQRTQQEDSAVYLCASSLVQGQGYGYTFGSGTRLTVV.

The chain employs TRBV7-9 and TRBJ2-3; 9 nucleotides match TRBD2. The CDR3 consists of 15 residues. V lost 1 base, J lost 2 bases, and 1 base stayed unmatched. CDR1 and CDR2 (germline): SEHNR, FQNEAQ (reference sequence). The CDR3 bases are TGTGCCAGCAGCTTAGTAGCGGGAGACACAGATACGCAGTATTTT. It translates to CASSLVAGDTDTQYF.

The rearrangement joins TRBV11-2 to TRBJ2-4, with D tentatively TRBD2 (5 bases). The germline V and J ends were trimmed by 6 bases and 1 base, with 19 bases remaining between them. CDR3 length equals 17 residues. Germline CDR1 SGHAT, CDR2 FQNNGV. Here the CDR3 reads CASRPFRGGSAKNIQYF. CDR3 coding DNA: TGTGCCAGCAGACCGTTTCGGGGTGGTTCGGCCAAAAACATTCAGTACTTC.

J is TRBJ2-7 and V is TRBV11-2; 9 nucleotides line up with TRBD1. V lost 5 bases to trimming and J lost 8 bases; unmatched junction nucleotides: 13. Germline V gene lookup returns CDR1 SGHAT and CDR2 FQNNGV. The CDR3 runs to 15 residues. The CDR3 sequence: CASSPGPGTGFKQYF. The DNA of the CDR3 is TGTGCCAGCAGCCCCGGTCCCGGGACAGGGTTCAAGCAGTACTTC.

The gene calls are TRBV6-5 and TRBJ2-5, with 9 bases fitting TRBD2. Per germline, CDR1 MNHEY and CDR2 SVGAGI. J gave up 2 bases and V 6 bases, and 1 base lay outside the gene matches. The CDR3 consists of 13 residues. CDR3 DNA sequence: TGTGCCAGCAGGCTAGCGGGGCAAGAGACCCAGTACTTC. It yields the protein CASRLAGQETQYF.

The J gene is TRBJ2-3, the V gene TRBV5-1, with 7 positions matching TRBD2. The germline V gene has CDR1 SGHRS and CDR2 YFSETQ. The CDR3 contains 16 residues. J lost 4 bases, V lost 3 bases, and 11 bases had no gene match. The DNA of the CDR3 is TGCGCCAGCAGCTGGGCCGGGGGAGGGACGTCAGATACGCAGTATTTT. It yields the protein CASSWAGGGTSDTQYF. The full variable domain, in which reference TRBV5-1 and TRBJ2-3 provide the parts outside the CDR3, is KAGVTQTPRYLIKTRGQQVTLSCSPISGHRSVSWYQQTPGQGLQFLFEYFSETQRNKGNFPGRFSGRQFSNSRSEMNVSTLELGDSALYLCASSWAGGGTSDTQYFGPGTRLTVL.

The rearrangement joins TRBV6-2 or TRBV6-3 to TRBJ1-1, with TRBD1 identical over 8 bases. This CDR3 spans 13 amino acids. Germline CDR1 is MNHEY and CDR2 is SVGEGT. V was clipped by 5 bases and J by 7 bases; unmatched bases: 6. The chain's CDR3 is CASSAQGADEAFF. CDR3 nucleotides: TGTGCCAGCAGTGCTCAGGGGGCGGATGAAGCTTTCTTT.

The table lists this clone with a few counts. The chain has TRBV19 and TRBJ1-2; D gene uncertain. Germline CDR1 and CDR2: LNHDA and SQIVND (reference sequence). This CDR3 contains 15 residues. Trimming removed 3 bases at V and 3 bases at J, with 14 bases between. The CDR3 spells CASSISQEEHYGYTF. The CDR3 nucleotides are TGTGCCAGTAGTATTTCTCAAGAGGAGCACTATGGCTACACCTTC.

This clone was seen only a few times. The rearrangement uses TRBV27 and TRBJ1-2; D perhaps matches TRBD1 (6 bases). Germline V gene lookup returns CDR1 MNHEY and CDR2 SMNVEV (reference sequence). Trimming shortened V by 7 bases and J by 3 bases, and 15 bases separated the two germline ends. The CDR3 is 14 residues long. CDR3: CASTPSGGDYGYTF. CDR3 nucleotide sequence: TGTGCCAGCACCCCCTCTGGGGGCGACTATGGCTACACCTTC.

V and J are TRBV7-8 and TRBJ1-5; D gene unclear. Trimming pared 1 base from V and 3 bases from J, leaving 13 bases between. Looked up from germline, CDR1 is SGHVS and CDR2 is FQNEAQ. The CDR3 runs 16 residues. The CDR3 here is CASSLGRFPDNQPQHF. CDR3 DNA: TGTGCCAGCAGCTTAGGCAGGTTCCCCGACAATCAGCCCCAGCATTTT.

This chain uses TRBV9 with TRBJ2-1, with 14 bases lining up with TRBD2. J gave up 3 bases and V 2 bases, and 1 base lay outside the gene matches. This CDR3 contains 16 residues. Germline values: CDR1 SGDLS, CDR2 YYNGEE. CDR3 nucleotide sequence: TGTGCCAGCAGCGTCGGGACTAGCGGGGGCTACAATGAGCAGTTCTTC. Protein product: CASSVGTSGGYNEQFF.

The chain joins TRBV7-9 to TRBJ2-3; D is unclear. Germline V CDR1 and CDR2: SEHNR, FQNEAQ (reference sequence). With 0 bases removed from V and 0 bases from J, the gap between germline ends came to 13 bases. The CDR3 contains 17 residues. CDR3 sequence (DNA): TGTGCCAGCAGCTTAGCGCGGAGTTCCGATAGCACAGATACGCAGTATTTT. Residues: CASSLARSSDSTDTQYF.

This clone was detected only once. The gene calls are TRBV27 and TRBJ1-4; TRBD1 agrees at 8 bases. This CDR3 spans 18 amino acids. The germline V gene encodes CDR1 MNHEY and CDR2 SMNVEV (reference sequence). Germline trimming cut 1 base from V and 8 bases from J; bases unmatched to any gene: 15. The chain's CDR3 is CASSLYGQGARGEEKLFF. The CDR3, as DNA: TGTGCCAGCAGTTTATATGGGCAGGGGGCGCGGGGCGAAGAAAAACTGTTTTTT.

This CDR3 is CASSLGTGGNSPLHF. CDR3 DNA sequence: TGCGCCAGCAGCTTGGGTACAGGGGGCAATTCACCCCTCCACTTT. The chain is built from TRBV5-1 and TRBJ1-6; 9 bases are a match to TRBD1. V lost 0 bases to trimming and J lost 7 bases; unmatched junction nucleotides: 2. The CDR3 is 15 residues long. Germline V gene lookup returns CDR1 SGHRS and CDR2 YFSETQ. Complete variable domain (other parts from reference TRBV5-1 and TRBJ1-6): KAGVTQTPRYLIKTRGQQVTLSCSPISGHRSVSWYQQTPGQGLQFLFEYFSETQRNKGNFPGRFSGRQFSNSRSEMNVSTLELGDSALYLCASSLGTGGNSPLHFGNGTRLTVT.

Here the CDR3 reads CASSQAGTNYGYTF. The CDR3 DNA sequence: TGTGCCAGCAGCCAGGCCGGGACAAACTATGGCTACACCTTC. The V and J genes are TRBV4-2 and TRBJ1-2; the D gene is possibly TRBD1 (6 bases). The germline V gene has CDR1 LGHNA and CDR2 YNFKEQ. V was pared by 3 bases and J by 2 bases, with 10 bases between. The CDR3 is 14 residues long.

This clone has just a few counts. The chain is built from TRBV29-1 and TRBJ1-4, with D unclear. The germline V gene has CDR1 SQVTM and CDR2 ANQGSEA. The length of the CDR3 is 13 residues. Between the trimmed V and J ends, which lost 6 bases and 7 bases, there was a span of 15 bases. The CDR3 is CSVRRSEGEKLFF. CDR3 DNA: TGCAGCGTGCGCAGGTCGGAGGGTGAAAAACTGTTTTTT. Using reference TRBV29-1 and TRBJ1-4 for the parts outside the CDR3, the full variable domain is SAVISQKPSRDICQRGTSLTIQCQVDSQVTMMFWYRQQPGQSLTLIATANQGSEATYESGFVIDKFPISRPNLTFSTLTVSNMSPEDSSIYLCSVRRSEGEKLFFGSGTQLSVL.

The rearrangement joins TRBV12-3 or TRBV12-4 to TRBJ2-1; TRBD1 agrees at 7 bases. The V gene end was trimmed by 3 bases and the J gene end by 11 bases; junction bases not matched to a gene: 4. The CDR3 extends over 12 amino acids. The CDR3 region has the DNA TGTGCCAGCAGTTTGGAGGACAGGCAGCAGTTCTTC. This encodes CASSLEDRQQFF.

This clone was seen just once. The CDR3 nucleotides read TGTGCCAGCAGCTCGACAGGGAATAATTCACCCCTCCACTTT. The encoded protein is CASSSTGNNSPLHF. V usage is TRBV7-2 and J usage is TRBJ1-6; 7 positions match TRBD1. Germline CDR1 reads SGHTA; CDR2 reads FQGNSA. CDR3 length: 14 residues. V lost 4 bases, J lost 5 bases, and 2 bases stayed unmatched.

The genes are TRBV28 and TRBJ2-2; 9 bases fit TRBD1. The CDR3 covers 14 residues. Losses at the gene ends were 6 bases for V and 3 bases for J; bases not matched to a gene: 2. Germline CDR1 and CDR2: MDHEN and SYDVKM. The CDR3 loop reads CASSRTGDTGELFF. The CDR3 region has the DNA TGTGCCAGCAGCCGGACAGGGGACACCGGGGAGCTGTTTTTT.

The rearrangement joins TRBV7-9 to TRBJ1-4, with D perhaps matching TRBD1 (6 bases). Germline-derived CDR1 and CDR2 are SEHNR and FQNEAQ (reference sequence). Trimming took off 4 bases at V and 3 bases at J, with 9 bases between the two ends. The CDR3 runs to 14 residues. CDR3 protein: CASSSTGSNEKLFF. CDR3 bases: TGTGCCAGCAGCTCTACAGGGTCTAATGAAAAACTGTTTTTT.

The chain combines TRBV19 with TRBJ1-5; D call uncertain. Trimming took off 1 base at V and 2 bases at J, with 18 bases between the two ends. Germline V lookup: CDR1 LNHDA, CDR2 SQIVND (reference sequence). The CDR3 has 18 amino acids. CDR3 loop: CASSIAFFPGDRNQPQHF. In nucleotides, the CDR3 is TGTGCCAGTAGTATAGCTTTCTTTCCCGGGGATCGCAATCAGCCCCAGCATTTT.

The chain joins TRBV6-5 to TRBJ1-6, with D possibly TRBD1 on 6 matching bases. V lost 2 bases and J 14 bases, leaving 10 bases between the germline ends. The germline V gene has CDR1 MNHEY and CDR2 SVGAGI. The CDR3 runs to 12 residues. The CDR3 DNA is TGTGCCAGCAGTTACAGGCAGGGGACCCTCCACTTT. This sequence encodes CASSYRQGTLHF.

This clone has only one observation. The chain couples TRBV18 to TRBJ1-1, with D perhaps matching TRBD1 (6 bases). Trimming removed 3 bases at V and 7 bases at J, with 12 bases between. This CDR3 contains 13 residues. Germline CDR1 and CDR2: KGHSH and LQKENI. The CDR3 is CASSPITGNEAFF. The CDR3 coding sequence is TGTGCCAGCTCACCCATTACAGGGAATGAAGCTTTCTTT. The full variable domain, completed using reference TRBV18 and TRBJ1-1, is NAGVMQNPRHLVRRRGQEARLRCSPMKGHSHVYWYRQLPEEGLKFMVYLQKENIIDESGMPKERFSAEFPKEGPSILRIQQVVRGDSAAYFCASSPITGNEAFFGQGTRLTVV.

The rearrangement joins TRBV4-2 to TRBJ1-1, with 9 bases that match TRBD1. Trimming cost V 1 base and J 7 bases; bases outside gene matches: 4. Germline V gene lookup returns CDR1 LGHNA and CDR2 YNFKEQ. The CDR3 sequence is 14 residues long. Here the CDR3 DNA reads TGTGCCAGCAGCCAAGGCGGGGACAGGGATGAAGCTTTCTTT. This encodes CASSQGGDRDEAFF.

This clone was recorded a few times. The rearrangement joins TRBV6-5 to TRBJ1-6, with TRBD1 matching 10 bases. Germline values: CDR1 MNHEY, CDR2 SVGAGI. V shed 4 bases, J shed 7 bases, and the junction held 4 bases outside the gene matches. This CDR3 is 15 amino acids long. This CDR3 is CASSSRDRGNSPLHF. For the CDR3, the DNA is TGTGCCAGCAGTTCTCGGGACAGGGGAAATTCACCCCTCCACTTT.

This chain uses TRBV7-8 with TRBJ2-2, with TRBD2 matching over 13 bases. The CDR3 has 19 amino acids. J was trimmed by 1 base and V by 5 bases; bases with no gene match: 10. Germline lookup yields CDR1 SGHVS and CDR2 FQNEAQ. CDR3 nucleotides: TGTGCCAGCAGCCCATGGGAACTAGCGGGGGGGCGGAACACCGGGGAGCTGTTTTTT. This codes for CASSPWELAGGRNTGELFF.

This rearrangement joins TRBV6-5 to TRBJ2-7, with TRBD1 identical over 9 bases. Germline V CDR1 and CDR2: MNHEY, SVGAGI. There are 16 residues in the CDR3. Trimming removed 2 bases from V and 7 bases from J; junction bases left unmatched: 12. DNA for the CDR3: TGTGCCAGCAGTTACCACCGACAGGGGGTACGGAATGAGCAGTACTTC. The encoded protein is CASSYHRQGVRNEQYF.